This entry lists 13 T cell receptor beta chains sequenced from one sample in a study of cytomegalovirus exposure and HLA in healthy donors. Method: immunoSEQ multiplex PCR; TCRdb's copy keeps in-frame clones and lacks some. Counted here are some 65,000 clones, 94% occurring once; the ten biggest clones make up around 4.5%. Sample: PBMCs. The receptors originated from a man between 18 and 29 years old in good health and CMV-seropositive.

The V call is TRBV7-9, the J call TRBJ1-3, with D possibly TRBD1 on 5 matching bases. CDR1 is SEHNR, CDR2 FQNEAQ, per germline (reference sequence). Trimming took 5 bases from V and 0 from J, leaving 11 bases between them. The CDR3 has 15 amino acids. The CDR3 DNA reads TGTGCCAGCAGCACACCAGGGTTCTCTGGAAACACCATATATTTT. It specifies CASSTPGFSGNTIYF.

V and J are TRBV11-2 and TRBJ2-5; TRBD1 agrees at 8 bases. From germline, CDR1 is SGHAT and CDR2 FQNNGV. The CDR3 has 17 amino acids. Trimming took 2 bases from V and 4 from J; bases not matched to a gene: 12. CDR3 nucleotide sequence: TGTGCCAGCAGCTTATATAAGGACAGGGACATTACAGAGACCCAGTACTTC. Translated, it gives CASSLYKDRDITETQYF.

This chain connects TRBV11-3 to TRBJ2-1; possible D gene TRBD1, 5 bases. CDR1 and CDR2 (germline): SGHNT, YENEEA. V lost 0 bases to trimming and J lost 5 bases, with 5 bases between them. CDR3 length equals 13 residues. The CDR3 nucleotides are TGTGCCAGCAGCTTAGAACAGGACAATGAGCAGTTCTTC. This gives the protein CASSLEQDNEQFF.

V usage is TRBV4-1 and J usage is TRBJ1-2, with D perhaps matching TRBD1 (6 bases). CDR3 size: 16 residues. Germline V gene lookup returns CDR1 MGHRA and CDR2 YSYEKL. V lost 1 base, J lost 8 bases, and 20 bases lay in between. In nucleotides, the CDR3 is TGCGCCAGCAGCCAAGGGGGGACAATTGGGCTTACGGGCTACACCTTC. As protein: CASSQGGTIGLTGYTF.

The chain is built from TRBV6-6 and TRBJ1-2, with TRBD1 identical over 8 bases. With 6 bases clipped from V and 6 bases from J, the junction kept 9 bases outside the gene matches. The CDR3 consists of 14 residues. The V gene's germline CDR1 is MNHNY and CDR2 SVGAGI (reference sequence). CDR3 sequence (DNA): TGTGCCAGCAGATACAGGGGGGGTTTGAATGGCTACACCTTC. Translating gives CASRYRGGLNGYTF.

The gene calls are TRBV4-2 and TRBJ2-7; a weak D match, TRBD2 (6 bases). This CDR3 contains 15 residues. Germline V gene sequence: CDR1 LGHNA, CDR2 YNFKEQ. Deletions cut 5 bases from V and 3 bases from J, with 17 bases between. This chain's CDR3 is CASSYQGREFYEQYF. CDR3 sequence (DNA): TGTGCCAGCAGCTACCAAGGGCGGGAATTCTACGAGCAGTACTTC.

This chain joins TRBV10-3 and TRBJ1-1; TRBD1 agrees at 9 bases. The CDR3 runs 13 residues. CDR1 and CDR2 from the germline V gene are ENHRY and SYGVKD. Losses at the gene ends were 11 bases for V and 4 bases for J; bases not matched to a gene: 8. CDR3 loop: CASQTGGGTEAFF. CDR3 nucleotide sequence: TGTGCCTCCCAGACAGGGGGTGGCACTGAAGCTTTCTTT.

The chain joins TRBV10-3 to TRBJ1-3; TRBD1 is a possible D gene (5 bases). V dropped 0 bases and J dropped 0 bases, with 18 bases sitting between them. The CDR3 contains 19 residues. Germline V gene data show CDR1 as ENHRY and CDR2 as SYGVKD. This chain's CDR3 is CAISESVRRDVSSGNTIYF. CDR3 sequence (DNA): TGTGCCATCAGTGAGTCAGTAAGGAGGGACGTTAGCTCTGGAAACACCATATATTTT.

The chain joins TRBV7-2 to TRBJ1-5, with TRBD1 matching over 9 bases. The V and J ends lost 5 bases and 5 bases, in that order; junction bases with no gene match: 4. The CDR3 contains 14 residues. Germline CDR1 is SGHTA and CDR2 is FQGNSA. CDR3: CASSPRQGDQPQHF. DNA of the CDR3: TGTGCCAGCAGCCCACGACAGGGGGATCAGCCCCAGCATTTT.

This clone was picked up one time. This chain connects TRBV6-4 to TRBJ1-2; D is uncertain. The germline V gene has CDR1 MRHNA and CDR2 SNTAGT. The CDR3 is made up of 12 amino acids. Trimming cost V 7 bases and J 4 bases, with 10 bases left between them. The CDR3 coding sequence is TGTGCCAGCACCGACTGGAGCTATGGCTACACCTTC. It is translated as CASTDWSYGYTF.

The chain couples TRBV14 to TRBJ2-7; 10 bases are a match to TRBD1. The CDR3 runs to 18 residues. The trim removed 0 bases at V and 5 bases at J, leaving 13 bases unmatched. Germline CDR1 and CDR2: SGHDN and FVKESK. In DNA form, the CDR3 reads TGTGCCAGCAGCCAAGATTCTAGGACGGGACAGGGGATCGACGAGCAGTACTTC. Translation gives CASSQDSRTGQGIDEQYF.

The DNA for the CDR3 is TGTGCCAGCCTAGTAGCCGGGATGACTGAAGCTTTCTTT. Translating gives CASLVAGMTEAFF. The chain links TRBV7-8 to TRBJ1-1; D remains unclear. The V gene's germline CDR1 is SGHVS and CDR2 FQNEAQ. V was cut by 8 bases and J by 5 bases, with 15 bases left in between. This CDR3 has 13 amino acids. Based on the CDR3 plus reference TRBV7-8 and TRBJ1-1, the full variable domain is GAGVSQSPRYKVAKRGQDVALRCDPISGHVSLFWYQQALGQGPEFLTYFQNEAQLDKSGLPSDRFFAERPEGSVSTLKIQRTQQEDSAVYLCASLVAGMTEAFFGQGTRLTVV.

This chain links TRBV5-5 with TRBJ2-7, with 10 bases lining up with TRBD1. Trimming cost V 4 bases and J 5 bases; bases outside gene matches: 6. The length of the CDR3 is 14 residues. Germline V gives CDR1 SGHKS, CDR2 YYEKEE (reference sequence). In DNA form, the CDR3 reads TGTGCCAGCAGCCCCTGGACAGGGGGGGACGAGCAGTACTTC. Amino acid sequence: CASSPWTGGDEQYF.